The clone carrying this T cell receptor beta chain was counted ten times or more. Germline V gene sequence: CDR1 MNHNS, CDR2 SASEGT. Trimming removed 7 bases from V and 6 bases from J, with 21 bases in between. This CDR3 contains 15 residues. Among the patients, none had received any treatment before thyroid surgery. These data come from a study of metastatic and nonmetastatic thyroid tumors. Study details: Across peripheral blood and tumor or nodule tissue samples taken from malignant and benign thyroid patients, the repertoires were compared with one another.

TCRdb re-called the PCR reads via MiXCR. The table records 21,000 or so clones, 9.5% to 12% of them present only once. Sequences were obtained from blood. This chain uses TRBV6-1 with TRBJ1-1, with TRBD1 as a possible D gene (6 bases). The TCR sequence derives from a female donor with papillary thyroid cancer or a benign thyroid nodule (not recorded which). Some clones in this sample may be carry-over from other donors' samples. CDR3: CASKGETGGRAEAFF. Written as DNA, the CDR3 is TGTGCCAGCAAGGGGGAAACGGGTGGGAGGGCTGAAGCTTTCTTT.